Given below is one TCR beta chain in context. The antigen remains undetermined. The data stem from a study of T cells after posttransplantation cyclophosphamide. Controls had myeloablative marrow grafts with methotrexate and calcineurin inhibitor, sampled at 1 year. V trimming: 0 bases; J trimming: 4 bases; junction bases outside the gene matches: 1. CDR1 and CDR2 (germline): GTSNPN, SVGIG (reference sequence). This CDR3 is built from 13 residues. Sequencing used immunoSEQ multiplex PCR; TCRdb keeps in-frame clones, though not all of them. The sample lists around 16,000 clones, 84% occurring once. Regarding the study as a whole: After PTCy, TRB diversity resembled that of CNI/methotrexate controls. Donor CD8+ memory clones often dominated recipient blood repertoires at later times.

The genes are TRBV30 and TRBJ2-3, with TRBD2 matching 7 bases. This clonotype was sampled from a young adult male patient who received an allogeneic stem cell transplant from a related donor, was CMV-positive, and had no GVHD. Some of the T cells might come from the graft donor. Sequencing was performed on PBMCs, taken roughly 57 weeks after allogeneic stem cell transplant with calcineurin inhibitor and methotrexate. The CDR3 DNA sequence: TGTGCCTGGAGTGTGGGGGGGGCAGATACGCAGTATTTT. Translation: CAWSVGGADTQYF.